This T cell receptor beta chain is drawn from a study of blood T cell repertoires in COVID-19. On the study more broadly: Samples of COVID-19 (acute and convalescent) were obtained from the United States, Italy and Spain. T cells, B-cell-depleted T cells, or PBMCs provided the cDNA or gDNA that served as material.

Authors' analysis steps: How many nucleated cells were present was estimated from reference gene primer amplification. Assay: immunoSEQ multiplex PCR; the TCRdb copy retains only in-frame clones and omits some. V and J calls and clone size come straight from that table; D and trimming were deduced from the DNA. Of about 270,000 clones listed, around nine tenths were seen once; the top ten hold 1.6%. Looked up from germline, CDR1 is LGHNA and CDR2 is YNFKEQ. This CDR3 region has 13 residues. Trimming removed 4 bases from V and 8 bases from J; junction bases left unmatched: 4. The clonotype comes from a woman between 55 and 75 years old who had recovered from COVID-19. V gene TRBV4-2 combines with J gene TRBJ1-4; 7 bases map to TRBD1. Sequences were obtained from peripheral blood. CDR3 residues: CASSRAGGEKLFF. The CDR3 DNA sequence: TGTGCCAGCAGCCGGGCAGGGGGGGAAAAACTGTTTTTT.